This TCR beta chain was sequenced in a study of T cell changes during pregnancy in multiple sclerosis. Profiled with immunoSEQ multiplex PCR; TCRdb holds only in-frame clones, not every one. This table has 55,000 to 85,000 clones, about 93% appearing once. V lost 3 bases and J 8 bases, leaving 13 bases between the germline ends. The CDR3 length is 14 residues. Germline CDR1 MDHEN, CDR2 SYDVKM. V usage is TRBV28 and J usage is TRBJ1-4; perhaps TRBD1 as D (6 bases). The clonotype originates from a female donor with multiple sclerosis, enrolled in a pregnancy study. The material sequenced was CD4+ T cells from peripheral blood mononuclear cells, taken after pregnancy. CDR3 protein: CASSLSGAGEKLFF. Here the CDR3 DNA reads TGTGCCAGCAGTTTGTCAGGGGCCGGCGAAAAACTGTTTTTT.